The 14 T cell receptor beta chains below were found in one sample sequenced in a study of T-cell reconstitution after alpha-beta-depleted transplantation in children. Unique molecular identifiers were used in preparing the TCRbeta library. In TCRdb, the PCR reads were re-called with MiXCR into one record per CDR3 protein. The sample holds 200,000 to 300,000 distinct CDR3 sequences; 8.2% are singletons and the top ten take approximately 6.3%. Sequenced here: PBMCs, mostly from graft donor cells, sampled 180 days after TCRalphabeta/CD19-depleted stem cell transplant. The receptors were gathered from a male patient younger than 18 who had a stem cell transplant for acute lymphoblastic leukemia, so the T cells may come from the graft donor.

In this sample, this clonotype turned up many times. V and J are TRBV10-3 and TRBJ1-5; D is possibly TRBD1 (6 bases). Trimming shortened V by 6 bases and J by 4 bases, and 13 bases separated the two germline ends. The CDR3 has 14 residues. Per germline, CDR1 ENHRY and CDR2 SYGVKD. This CDR3 is CAIRGATENQPQHF. In DNA, the CDR3 is TGTGCCATCAGGGGGGCGACTGAGAATCAGCCCCAGCATTTT.

This clonotype was counted many times. The chain has TRBV5-6 and TRBJ1-2, with TRBD1 as a possible D gene (5 bases). The germline V gene has CDR1 SGHDT and CDR2 YYEEEE. This CDR3 region has 14 residues. The V end lost 0 bases, the J end lost 3 bases, and 9 bases lay between the germline ends. The CDR3 coding sequence is TGTGCCAGCAGCTTGGAGGGGAGATACTATGGCTACACCTTC. Protein sequence: CASSLEGRYYGYTF.

In nucleotides, the CDR3 is TGTGCCAGCAGCTTAGCCCTAGGCCTTGAAAACGAGCAGTACTTC. This gives the protein CASSLALGLENEQYF. The J gene is TRBJ2-7, the V gene TRBV11-2; D gene uncertain. This CDR3 contains 15 residues. V shed 1 base and J shed 5 bases, with 15 bases lying between them. Per the germline V gene, CDR1 is SGHAT and CDR2 is FQNNGV.

This clonotype was counted at least ten times. The CDR3 region has the DNA TGCGCCAGCAGCTTGTACCAGGGGGGGAATGAGCAGTTCTTC. Translated: CASSLYQGGNEQFF. The chain has TRBV5-1 and TRBJ2-1, with D possibly being TRBD1 or TRBD2 (7 bases each). The germline gives CDR1 SGHRS, CDR2 YFSETQ. V was cut by 1 base and J by 7 bases, with 12 bases left in between. The CDR3 sequence is 14 residues long.

This clonotype was seen repeatedly, ten times or more. The CDR3 nucleotides read TGTGCCAGCAGCTTAGAAGGTTTGGGAAACACCATATATTTT. It translates to CASSLEGLGNTIYF. V usage is TRBV7-6 and J usage is TRBJ1-3; no firm D call. CDR3 length: 14 amino acids. The germline V and J ends were trimmed by 1 base and 4 bases, with 8 bases remaining between them. Germline-derived CDR1 and CDR2 are SGHVS and FNYEAQ.

This clonotype was counted at least ten times. This rearrangement joins TRBV7-3 to TRBJ2-5; D remains unclear. In germline, CDR1 is SGHTA, CDR2 FQGTGA. V was trimmed by 1 base and J by 4 bases, leaving 7 bases between them. This CDR3 region has 13 residues. CDR3 bases: TGTGCCAGCAGCTTAAACGGGTTAGAGACCCAGTACTTC. Translated, it gives CASSLNGLETQYF.

This clonotype was seen many times. The J gene is TRBJ2-7, the V gene TRBV18; D tentatively reads TRBD1 or TRBD2 (5 bases each). Germline lookup yields CDR1 KGHSH and CDR2 LQKENI. V gave up 4 bases and J gave up 0 bases, with 19 bases separating them. This CDR3 comprises 17 residues. CDR3 nucleotide sequence: TGTGCCAGCTCACTACTGCCCCAGGGACCGATCTCCTACGAGCAGTACTTC. Protein product: CASSLLPQGPISYEQYF. Complete variable domain (other parts from reference TRBV18 and TRBJ2-7): NAGVMQNPRHLVRRRGQEARLRCSPMKGHSHVYWYRQLPEEGLKFMVYLQKENIIDESGMPKERFSAEFPKEGPSILRIQQVVRGDSAAYFCASSLLPQGPISYEQYFGPGTRLTVT.

This clonotype was detected only a few times. The chain couples TRBV23-1 to TRBJ2-1, with D hard to call. TRBV23-1 is an ORF, and what it does is uncertain. Trimming removed 6 bases at V and 8 bases at J, with 2 bases between. CDR3 length: 9 amino acids. The CDR3 reads CASSDEQFF. In DNA, the CDR3 is TGCGCCAGCAGCGATGAGCAGTTCTTC.

In this sample, this clonotype turned up many times. This chain joins TRBV19 and TRBJ1-1; 8 nucleotides line up with TRBD1. There are 13 residues in the CDR3. The J segment lost 6 bases and the V segment lost 4 bases, leaving 4 bases of the junction unmatched. CDR1 and CDR2 (germline): LNHDA, SQIVND (reference sequence). CDR3 sequence (DNA): TGTGCCAGTAGTAAGGACAGGGACGCTGAAGCTTTCTTT. Encoded protein: CASSKDRDAEAFF.

The J gene is TRBJ2-7, the V gene TRBV7-2; 8 bases line up with TRBD2. CDR3 length: 17 amino acids. With V trimmed by 7 bases and J by 3 bases, 17 bases remained unmatched. Looked up from germline, CDR1 is SGHTA and CDR2 is FQGNSA. Here the CDR3 DNA reads TGTGCCAGCACCCTCACGCCTGGACTAGCTTCTTACTACGAGCAGTACTTC. It encodes CASTLTPGLASYYEQYF.

This clonotype came up many times. This chain links TRBV4-2 with TRBJ2-5, with D unresolved. Per the germline V gene, CDR1 is LGHNA and CDR2 is YNFKEQ. V gave up 0 bases and J gave up 7 bases, with 9 bases separating them. The length of the CDR3 is 13 residues. The CDR3 region is CASSQEWAGTQYF. DNA of the CDR3: TGTGCCAGCAGCCAAGAATGGGCAGGGACCCAGTACTTC.

Many counts were recorded for this clonotype. The chain employs TRBV27 and TRBJ2-4, with TRBD2 identical over 9 bases. The CDR3 covers 17 residues. V was clipped by 4 bases and J by 0 bases; unmatched bases: 7. Per the germline V gene, CDR1 is MNHEY and CDR2 is SMNVEV (reference sequence). The CDR3 protein is CASSSLAGERAKNIQYF. The CDR3 DNA is TGTGCCAGCAGTTCGTTAGCGGGAGAGCGAGCCAAAAACATTCAGTACTTC.

This clonotype was counted at least ten times. The chain employs TRBV6-2 or TRBV6-3 and TRBJ2-7; tentative D call: TRBD1 (6 bases). The V and J ends lost 5 bases and 3 bases respectively, with 20 bases between them. Germline loops: CDR1 MNHEY, CDR2 SVGEGT. This CDR3 has 16 amino acids. This chain's CDR3 is CASSRPRGAGDYEQYF. The CDR3 DNA reads as TGTGCCAGCAGTCGGCCCAGGGGAGCAGGGGACTACGAGCAGTACTTC.

This clonotype has ten or more counts. The gene calls are TRBV5-7 and TRBJ1-2; possible D gene TRBD1, 6 bases. TRBV5-7 is recorded as an ORF, its role being uncertain. Deletions cut 2 bases from V and 4 bases from J, with 12 bases between. The CDR3 loop spans 14 amino acids. For the CDR3, the DNA is TGTGCCAGCAGCTTCGGACAGTCTTCCTATGGCTACACCTTC. Amino acid sequence: CASSFGQSSYGYTF.